What follows describes a single T cell receptor beta chain. Its antigen is still unknown. TCRdb called the reads again in MiXCR, with one record for every CDR3 protein. Of fewer than 300,000 distinct CDR3 sequences listed, 20% to 30% are singletons. Trimming took 4 bases from V and 6 from J, leaving 13 bases between them. There are 14 residues in the CDR3. This entry belongs to a study of T cell repertoires in cytomegalovirus infection. Study in general: It can be stated that public TCR beta signatures indicated CMV infection as well as a matching HLA type. The study's findings and limits: Dominating the ex vivo response were TCR beta clonotypes that were CMV-specific and HLA-C-restricted. Carriage of CMV together with the relevant HLA was identifiable through cumulative public TCR beta family frequency.

Sequenced material: PBMCs. The rearrangement uses TRBV12-3 or TRBV12-4 and TRBJ2-1, with a weak D call TRBD2 (6 bases). This sequence was found in a human donor in good health (CMV status not recorded). Some clones in this sample may be carry-over from other donors' samples. The CDR3, as DNA: TGTGCCAGCAGTTCACGACTAGGTGGCAATGAGCAGTTCTTC. It is translated as CASSSRLGGNEQFF.